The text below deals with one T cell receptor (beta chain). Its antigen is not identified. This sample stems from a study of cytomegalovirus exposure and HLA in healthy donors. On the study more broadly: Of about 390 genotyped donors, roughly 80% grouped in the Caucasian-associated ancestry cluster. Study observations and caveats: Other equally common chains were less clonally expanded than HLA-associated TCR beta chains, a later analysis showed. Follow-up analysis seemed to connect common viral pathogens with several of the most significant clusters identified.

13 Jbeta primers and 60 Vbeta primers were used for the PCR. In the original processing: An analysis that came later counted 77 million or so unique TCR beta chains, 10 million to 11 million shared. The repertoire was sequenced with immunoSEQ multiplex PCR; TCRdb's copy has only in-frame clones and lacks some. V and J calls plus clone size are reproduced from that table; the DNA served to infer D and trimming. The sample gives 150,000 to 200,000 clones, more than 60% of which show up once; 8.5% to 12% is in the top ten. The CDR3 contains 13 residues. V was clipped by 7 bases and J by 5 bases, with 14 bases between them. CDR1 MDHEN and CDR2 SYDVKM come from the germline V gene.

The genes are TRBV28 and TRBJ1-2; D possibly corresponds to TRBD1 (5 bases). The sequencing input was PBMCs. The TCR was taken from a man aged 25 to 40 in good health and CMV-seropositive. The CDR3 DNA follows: TGTGCCAGCACCGACCCGGGGGGGTATGGCTACACCTTC. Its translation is CASTDPGGYGYTF.